This T cell receptor beta chain was sequenced during a study of cytotoxic CD8 clonotypes in ibrutinib-treated CLL. Study summary: By median roughly 72 months, approximately 12 had progressed and some 14 stayed remitted; responses had been 2 complete and about 25 partial. Study-wide findings and caveats: Clonality grew at ibrutinib response; at progression, it decreased back toward baseline.

Regarding this clone: The antigen is not known.

The germline gives CDR1 SNHLY, CDR2 FYNNEI. CDR3 length equals 17 residues. V dropped 0 bases and J dropped 2; count of bases not matched to a gene: 7. Libraries were prepared by immunoSEQ multiplex PCR; TCRdb keeps only in-frame clonotypes and omits some of them. The table shows around 250,000 clones, with 60% to 75% occurring only once. Specimen: PBMCs, collected after 24 months of ibrutinib treatment. The receptor's source is a human donor with chronic lymphocytic leukemia. The rearrangement uses TRBV2 and TRBJ2-3; 8 bases match TRBD1. CDR3 sequence: CASSEARVQGDTDTQYF. CDR3 in DNA: TGTGCCAGCAGTGAAGCGCGGGTACAGGGGGACACAGATACGCAGTATTTT.